These 27 T cell receptor beta chains share one sample of origin, sequenced in a study of cytomegalovirus exposure and HLA in healthy donors. The PCR employed 60 Vbeta primers together with 13 Jbeta primers. The protocol was immunoSEQ multiplex PCR, while the TCRdb copy is restricted to in-frame clones and leaves out a portion. The sample has roughly 150,000 clones; roughly 83% are singletons. Sequenced: PBMCs. These receptors were collected from a woman aged 18-29 years in good health and CMV-seronegative.

This clone was observed once. The chain combines TRBV6-4 with TRBJ2-1; 9 positions match TRBD2. The ends lost 0 bases at V and 7 bases at J; junction bases unmatched: 4. Looked up from germline, CDR1 is MRHNA and CDR2 is SNTAGT. The CDR3 is 15 amino acids. The CDR3 is CASSDSRLAGNEQFF. The CDR3 DNA is TGTGCCAGCAGTGACTCGAGGCTAGCGGGGAATGAGCAGTTCTTC.

The V call is TRBV5-4, the J call TRBJ2-7; D possibly corresponds to TRBD2 (5 bases). V was pared by 4 bases and J by 0 bases, with 20 bases between. There are 17 residues in the CDR3. CDR1 and CDR2 (germline): SGHNT, YYREEE (reference sequence). CDR3 loop: CASSPGGAGADSYEQYF. The CDR3 DNA sequence: TGTGCCAGCAGCCCTGGCGGTGCGGGCGCAGACTCCTACGAGCAGTACTTC.

This clone was recorded only once. This chain joins TRBV7-2 and TRBJ2-7; TRBD1 is a possible D gene (6 bases). CDR1 and CDR2 (germline): SGHTA, FQGNSA. V gave up 6 bases and J gave up 3 bases, with 15 bases separating them. The CDR3 covers 14 residues. The CDR3 region has the DNA TGTGCCAGCAGATTTACGGGACAAAACTACGAGCAGTACTTC. The encoded protein is CASRFTGQNYEQYF.

The chain combines TRBV5-5 with TRBJ1-4, with TRBD1 identical over 9 bases. CDR3 length equals 17 residues. Germline values: CDR1 SGHKS, CDR2 YYEKEE (reference sequence). The V and J ends lost 4 bases and 0 bases, in that order; junction bases with no gene match: 7. This CDR3 is CASSPRTGDATNEKLFF. In DNA form, the CDR3 reads TGTGCCAGCAGCCCCCGGACAGGGGATGCAACTAATGAAAAACTGTTTTTT.

This rearrangement joins TRBV11-2 to TRBJ2-7, with D unresolved. CDR1 is SGHAT, CDR2 FQNNGV, per germline. V shed 2 bases and J shed 1 base, with 12 bases lying between them. The CDR3 loop spans 15 amino acids. Here the CDR3 reads CASSLTSPRSYEQYF. The CDR3 nucleotides read TGTGCCAGCAGCTTAACATCACCGCGGTCCTACGAGCAGTACTTC.

The chain joins TRBV7-9 to TRBJ1-6; 7 nucleotides agree with TRBD1. Germline loops: CDR1 SEHNR, CDR2 FQNEAQ (reference sequence). Germline trimming cut 1 base from V and 7 bases from J; bases unmatched to any gene: 1. The CDR3 is 14 amino acids. In DNA, the CDR3 is TGTGCCAGCAGCTTAGAGGACAGGAATTCACCCCTCCACTTT. Amino acid sequence: CASSLEDRNSPLHF.

The chain carries TRBV5-1 and TRBJ2-5, with TRBD1 matching over 8 bases. Germline lookup yields CDR1 SGHRS and CDR2 YFSETQ. The CDR3 has 14 residues. V was pared by 0 bases and J by 4 bases, with 2 bases of the junction left unmatched. The CDR3: CASSLEDRAETQYF. The DNA of the CDR3 is TGCGCCAGCAGCTTGGAGGACAGGGCAGAGACCCAGTACTTC.

This clone was observed a single time. The V gene is TRBV9, the J gene TRBJ1-1; possible D gene TRBD1, 6 bases. Trimming removed 3 bases from V and 7 bases from J, with 16 bases in between. The CDR3 is 14 residues long. Germline assignment: CDR1 SGDLS and CDR2 YYNGEE. The CDR3 spells CASSAEGGWGEAFF. In DNA, the CDR3 is TGTGCCAGCAGCGCCGAGGGGGGGTGGGGTGAAGCTTTCTTT. The full variable domain, with the rest looked up from reference TRBV9 and TRBJ1-1, is DSGVTQTPKHLITATGQRVTLRCSPRSGDLSVYWYQQSLDQGLQFLIQYYNGEERAKGNILERFSAQQFPDLHSELNLSSLELGDSALYFCASSAEGGWGEAFFGQGTRLTVV.

For this clone: The same CDR3 arises from other DNA sequences in this sample as well. The V call is TRBV30, the J call TRBJ1-3; no definite D call. CDR1 and CDR2 from the germline V gene are GTSNPN and SVGIG (reference sequence). Trimming left V 4 bases short and J 4 bases short, with 8 bases between. The CDR3 is made up of 12 amino acids. This CDR3 is CAWTPAGNTIYF. The CDR3 DNA sequence: TGTGCCTGGACCCCAGCGGGAAACACCATATATTTT.

V and J are TRBV29-1 and TRBJ1-1; tentative D call: TRBD1 (6 bases). Germline CDR1 and CDR2: SQVTM and ANQGSEA. The CDR3 totals 14 residues. With 5 bases removed from V and 0 bases from J, the gap between germline ends came to 13 bases. Here the CDR3 DNA reads TGCAGCGTTTCGTCAGGGGCGTTGAACACTGAAGCTTTCTTT. The encoded protein is CSVSSGALNTEAFF.

The CDR3 here is CASSTLYRGNEQFF. The CDR3 bases are TGTGCCAGCAGCACATTATACAGGGGAAATGAGCAGTTCTTC. The chain is built from TRBV5-4 and TRBJ2-1, with 7 bases fitting TRBD1. The V gene's germline CDR1 is SGHNT and CDR2 YYREEE (reference sequence). With 4 bases clipped from V and 7 bases from J, the junction kept 8 bases outside the gene matches. The CDR3 has 14 amino acids.

The rearrangement uses TRBV30 and TRBJ1-4; D unclear. This CDR3 comprises 14 residues. Germline CDR1 GTSNPN, CDR2 SVGIG (reference sequence). The V and J ends lost 2 bases and 6 bases respectively, with 13 bases between them. This CDR3 reads CAWSLSRYYEKLFF. In nucleotides, the CDR3 is TGTGCCTGGAGTTTGTCCAGGTATTATGAAAAACTGTTTTTT.

The V and J genes are TRBV2 and TRBJ2-7, with TRBD2 matching 13 bases. CDR1 is SNHLY and CDR2 is FYNNEI in the germline V gene. There are 15 residues in the CDR3. V gave up 6 bases and J gave up 6 bases; unmatched junction bases: 8. CDR3 residues: CASRTTGLAGAEQYF. CDR3 DNA sequence: TGTGCCAGCAGGACAACCGGACTAGCGGGGGCCGAGCAGTACTTC.

The J gene is TRBJ1-5, the V gene TRBV30; D gene unclear. CDR1 is GTSNPN and CDR2 is SVGIG in the germline V gene (reference sequence). The CDR3 contains 14 residues. V lost 2 bases and J lost 1, with 9 bases in between. The CDR3 spells CAWSKRLSNQPQHF. The DNA for the CDR3 is TGTGCCTGGAGTAAGCGGTTGAGCAATCAGCCCCAGCATTTT.

V is TRBV4-1 and J is TRBJ2-7; perhaps TRBD1 as D (6 bases). V was shortened by 1 base and J by 10 bases, with 14 bases between the two germline ends. This CDR3 region has 13 residues. CDR1 and CDR2 (germline): MGHRA, YSYEKL. CDR3 region: CASSQAPGGGQYF. The CDR3 nucleotides read TGCGCCAGCAGCCAAGCCCCAGGTGGGGGCCAGTACTTC.

In this sample, this clone turned up once. The genes are TRBV6-5 and TRBJ1-1; 8 nucleotides align to TRBD1. The CDR3 loop spans 12 amino acids. Germline CDR1 MNHEY, CDR2 SVGAGI. The trim removed 6 bases at V and 7 bases at J, leaving 4 bases unmatched. The CDR3: CASSRTGIEAFF. The CDR3 coding sequence is TGTGCCAGCAGCCGGACAGGGATTGAAGCTTTCTTT.

The chain uses TRBV5-1 and TRBJ1-1; 7 bases are shared with TRBD1. The CDR3 has 15 residues. In germline, CDR1 is SGHRS, CDR2 YFSETQ. V gave up 0 bases and J gave up 10 bases; unmatched junction bases: 12. CDR3 in amino acids: CASSLAGGQGVAAFF. CDR3 nucleotide sequence: TGCGCCAGCAGCTTGGCCGGTGGTCAGGGGGTTGCAGCTTTCTTT. The full variable domain, rest sourced from reference TRBV5-1 and TRBJ1-1, is KAGVTQTPRYLIKTRGQQVTLSCSPISGHRSVSWYQQTPGQGLQFLFEYFSETQRNKGNFPGRFSGRQFSNSRSEMNVSTLELGDSALYLCASSLAGGQGVAAFFGQGTRLTVV.

The V call is TRBV10-3, the J call TRBJ2-1; 12 positions match TRBD2. The CDR3 extends over 16 amino acids. Unmatched junction bases numbered 5, after V lost 8 bases and J lost 0 bases. Germline V gives CDR1 ENHRY, CDR2 SYGVKD. CDR3 amino acids: CAIGASGGASYNEQFF. The CDR3, as DNA: TGTGCCATCGGGGCTAGCGGGGGGGCCTCCTACAATGAGCAGTTCTTC.

V and J are TRBV28 and TRBJ2-7; 9 positions agree with TRBD1. Germline CDR1 reads MDHEN; CDR2 reads SYDVKM. The CDR3 extends over 16 amino acids. Losses at the gene ends were 5 bases for V and 4 bases for J; bases not matched to a gene: 12. The chain's CDR3 is CASSRPGQGRPYEQYF. The CDR3 region has the DNA TGTGCCAGCAGTCGGCCGGGACAGGGTCGTCCGTACGAGCAGTACTTC.

V and J are TRBV20-1 and TRBJ2-7, with TRBD2 identical over 10 bases. V was pared by 7 bases and J by 6 bases, with 3 bases of the junction left unmatched. The CDR3 has 11 amino acids. Germline CDR1 DFQATT, CDR2 SNEGSKA (reference sequence). The CDR3 is CSGLAGAEQYF. The DNA for the CDR3 is TGCAGTGGGCTAGCGGGGGCCGAGCAGTACTTC.

The V call is TRBV15, the J call TRBJ1-2; maybe TRBD1 (6 bases). V was pared by 0 bases and J by 4 bases, with 15 bases between. This CDR3 comprises 16 residues. Germline values: CDR1 LNHNV, CDR2 YYDKDF (reference sequence). Here the CDR3 reads CATSRDLPARGYGYTF. DNA of the CDR3: TGTGCCACCAGCAGAGATCTCCCGGCCAGGGGCTATGGCTACACCTTC. The variable domain in full, completed from reference TRBV15 and TRBJ1-2, reads DAMVIQNPRYQVTQFGKPVTLSCSQTLNHNVMYWYQQKSSQAPKLLFHYYDKDFNNEADTPDNFQSRRPNTSFCFLDIRSPGLGDTAMYLCATSRDLPARGYGYTFGSGTRLTVV.

The rearrangement joins TRBV9 to TRBJ1-1; no firm D call. CDR3 length equals 12 residues. Trimming took off 7 bases at V and 1 base at J, with 8 bases between the two ends. Germline V CDR1 and CDR2: SGDLS, YYNGEE. The CDR3 is CASETSNTEAFF. As DNA, the CDR3 is TGTGCCAGCGAGACATCGAACACTGAAGCTTTCTTT.

The rearrangement uses TRBV6-1 and TRBJ2-1; 10 nucleotides line up with TRBD2. With V trimmed by 4 bases and J by 0 bases, 12 bases remained unmatched. The CDR3 loop spans 19 amino acids. The germline gives CDR1 MNHNS, CDR2 SASEGT. DNA for the CDR3: TGTGCCAGCAGTGCCGGGACTAGCGACTATACTAACTCCTACAATGAGCAGTTCTTC. Protein sequence: CASSAGTSDYTNSYNEQFF.

V gene TRBV27 combines with J gene TRBJ2-7; TRBD2 matches at 11 bases. The CDR3 covers 14 residues. V shed 3 bases, J shed 7 bases, and the junction held 5 bases outside the gene matches. Per the germline V gene, CDR1 is MNHEY and CDR2 is SMNVEV (reference sequence). Written as DNA, the CDR3 is TGTGCCAGCAGTTTTAGCGGGGGGGTCCGGGAGCAGTACTTC. Its protein is CASSFSGGVREQYF.

CDR3 protein: CASSTDRGWGNQPQHF. DNA for the CDR3: TGTGCCAGCAGTACGGACAGGGGATGGGGCAATCAGCCCCAGCATTTT. The genes are TRBV27 and TRBJ1-5, with 9 bases identical to TRBD1. The CDR3 loop spans 16 amino acids. Germline lookup yields CDR1 MNHEY and CDR2 SMNVEV (reference sequence). Germline trimming cut 5 bases from V and 2 bases from J; bases unmatched to any gene: 7.

The gene calls are TRBV15 and TRBJ2-5; 8 nucleotides agree with TRBD2. Per the germline V gene, CDR1 is LNHNV and CDR2 is YYDKDF (reference sequence). The CDR3 sequence is 16 residues long. J gave up 5 bases and V 4 bases, and 12 bases lay outside the gene matches. DNA of the CDR3: TGTGCCACCAGCACATTTCCGGGCGGGGGGTTGGAGACCCAGTACTTC. It specifies CATSTFPGGGLETQYF.

V and J are TRBV30 and TRBJ2-1, with D unresolved. Germline assignment: CDR1 GTSNPN and CDR2 SVGIG (reference sequence). Trimming took 3 bases from V and 5 from J, leaving 17 bases between them. CDR3 length equals 15 residues. The CDR3 protein is CAWSDIDPRDNEQFF. The DNA for the CDR3 is TGTGCCTGGAGCGATATTGACCCACGGGACAATGAGCAGTTCTTC. Using reference TRBV30 and TRBJ2-1 for the parts outside the CDR3, the full variable domain is SQTIHQWPATLVQPVGSPLSLECTVEGTSNPNLYWYRQAAGRGLQLLFYSVGIGQISSEVPQNLSASRPQDRQFILSSKKLLLSDSGFYLCAWSDIDPRDNEQFFGPGTRLTVL.